The 20 T cell receptor beta chains in this list originate from one sample, sequenced in a study of blood T cell repertoires in COVID-19. Libraries were prepared by immunoSEQ multiplex PCR; TCRdb keeps only in-frame clonotypes and omits some of them. The sample records fewer than 400,000 clones, 83% being singletons. Sequencing was done on a sample of peripheral blood. These receptors all come from a man younger than 45 with active or convalescent COVID-19.

The chain combines TRBV30 with TRBJ1-3, with D uncertain. V dropped 4 bases and J dropped 2 bases, with 6 bases sitting between them. The CDR3 is 12 residues long. Looked up from germline, CDR1 is GTSNPN and CDR2 is SVGIG (reference sequence). CDR3 protein: CAWTNTGNTIYF. The CDR3 bases are TGTGCCTGGACAAACACTGGAAACACCATATATTTT. The full variable domain, in which reference TRBV30 and TRBJ1-3 provide the parts outside the CDR3, is SQTIHQWPATLVQPVGSPLSLECTVEGTSNPNLYWYRQAAGRGLQLLFYSVGIGQISSEVPQNLSASRPQDRQFILSSKKLLLSDSGFYLCAWTNTGNTIYFGEGSWLTVV.

The chain is built from TRBV18 and TRBJ1-6; D call uncertain. Between the trimmed V and J ends, which lost 3 bases and 7 bases, there was a span of 19 bases. This CDR3 contains 17 residues. Germline CDR1 is KGHSH and CDR2 is LQKENI. The CDR3 DNA is TGTGCCAGCTCACCGAGCCACGCTGGGCAGGCCAATTCACCCCTCCACTTT. The encoded protein is CASSPSHAGQANSPLHF.

The table lists this clone with a few counts. J is TRBJ2-1 and V is TRBV7-2; D is ambiguous. The CDR3 runs to 15 residues. The V gene's germline CDR1 is SGHTA and CDR2 FQGNSA. Trimming removed 0 bases at V and 4 bases at J, with 10 bases between. CDR3 region: CASSLAHAFYNEQFF. The CDR3 DNA follows: TGTGCCAGCAGCTTAGCGCATGCGTTTTACAATGAGCAGTTCTTC.

The chain has TRBV10-3 and TRBJ2-5; possibly TRBD2 for D (5 bases). From germline, CDR1 is ENHRY and CDR2 SYGVKD. The CDR3 runs to 13 residues. V was trimmed by 3 bases and J by 4 bases, leaving 9 bases between them. The CDR3 sequence: CAISDGVRETQYF. CDR3 coding DNA: TGTGCCATCAGTGACGGGGTTCGAGAGACCCAGTACTTC.

This rearrangement joins TRBV28 to TRBJ2-1; 10 bases line up with TRBD1. V lost 1 base to trimming and J lost 7 bases; unmatched junction nucleotides: 10. Germline V gene data show CDR1 as MDHEN and CDR2 as SYDVKM. CDR3 size: 17 residues. CDR3 amino acids: CASSLFKTGGAQNEQFF. In DNA form, the CDR3 reads TGTGCCAGCAGTTTATTCAAGACAGGGGGCGCGCAGAATGAGCAGTTCTTC.

This clone was counted once. The rearrangement links TRBV4-3 to TRBJ1-3; D is undetermined. Trimming shortened V by 0 bases and J by 4 bases, and 7 bases separated the two germline ends. In germline, CDR1 is LGHNA, CDR2 YSLEER. This CDR3 has 14 amino acids. CDR3 region: CASSQELEGNTIYF. For the CDR3, the DNA is TGCGCCAGCAGCCAAGAATTAGAAGGAAACACCATATATTTT.

The chain recombines TRBV7-2 with TRBJ1-5; 9 nucleotides line up with TRBD1. J gave up 7 bases and V 3 bases, and 4 bases lay outside the gene matches. This CDR3 spans 14 amino acids. The germline V gene encodes CDR1 SGHTA and CDR2 FQGNSA. CDR3 DNA sequence: TGTGCCAGCAGCTTCAGACAGGGGGGACAGCCCCAGCATTTT. Amino acids: CASSFRQGGQPQHF.

The V and J genes are TRBV3-1 (or the pseudogene TRBV3-2) and TRBJ1-6; no clear D gene. CDR1 is LGHDT, CDR2 YNNKEL, per germline (reference sequence). The CDR3 is made up of 13 amino acids. The V end was cut by 6 bases, the J end by 7 bases, with 10 bases between. The CDR3 here is CASSPFKNSPLHF. The CDR3 bases are TGTGCCAGCAGTCCCTTTAAAAATTCACCCCTCCACTTT.

The V call is TRBV5-4, the J call TRBJ2-7, with TRBD2 matching 14 bases. The CDR3 is 15 residues long. CDR1 SGHNT and CDR2 YYREEE come from the germline V gene (reference sequence). J was trimmed by 7 bases and V by 3 bases; bases with no gene match: 6. The DNA of the CDR3 is TGTGCCAGCAGCTGGGGACTAGCGGGAGCGGGTGAGCAGTACTTC. This sequence encodes CASSWGLAGAGEQYF. Together with reference TRBV5-4 and TRBJ2-7, the CDR3 gives the full variable domain: ETGVTQSPTHLIKTRGQQVTLRCSSQSGHNTVSWYQQALGQGPQFIFQYYREEENGRGNFPPRFSGLQFPNYSSELNVNALELDDSALYLCASSWGLAGAGEQYFGPGTRLTVT.

Regarding this clone: Other DNA sequences in this specimen translate into the identical CDR3. V gene TRBV5-1 combines with J gene TRBJ1-1; unclear D gene. Germline CDR1 SGHRS, CDR2 YFSETQ. The length of the CDR3 is 12 residues. V lost 5 bases to trimming and J lost 2 bases, with 7 bases between them. CDR3 residues: CASSTGNTEAFF. As DNA, the CDR3 is TGCGCCAGCAGTACGGGTAACACTGAAGCTTTCTTT.

The J gene is TRBJ1-5, the V gene TRBV6-5; 10 bases map to TRBD1. V lost 7 bases, J lost 8 bases, and 8 bases stayed unmatched. CDR1 and CDR2 from the germline V gene are MNHEY and SVGAGI. The CDR3 length is 14 residues. CDR3 loop: CASILDRGLEPQHF. CDR3 bases: TGTGCCAGCATCCTGGACAGGGGGTTGGAGCCCCAGCATTTT.

J is TRBJ1-6 and V is TRBV28; D remains ambiguous. The germline CDR1 and CDR2 sequences are MDHEN and SYDVKM. This CDR3 contains 14 residues. Deletions cut 7 bases from V and 9 bases from J, with 16 bases between. The CDR3 spells CASKTLEVPSPLHF. CDR3 sequence (DNA): TGTGCCAGCAAAACCCTAGAGGTACCTTCACCCCTCCACTTT.

The chain's CDR3 is CASSHYRSLYGYTF. The CDR3 DNA sequence: TGTGCCAGCAGCCACTACCGGTCTCTATATGGCTACACCTTC. V usage is TRBV13 and J usage is TRBJ1-2; D is undetermined. In germline, CDR1 is PRHDT, CDR2 FYEKMQ (reference sequence). Trimming took off 5 bases at V and 5 bases at J, with 15 bases between the two ends. The CDR3 sequence is 14 residues long.

V is TRBV4-1 and J is TRBJ2-2; 11 bases line up with TRBD1. The CDR3 has 14 amino acids. The junction had 2 bases not matched to a gene; V was cut back by 7 bases and J by 4 bases. CDR1 is MGHRA and CDR2 is YSYEKL in the germline V gene. CDR3 region: CASKDRGRTGELFF. CDR3 DNA: TGCGCCAGCAAGGACAGGGGGCGCACCGGGGAGCTGTTTTTT.

The gene calls are TRBV6-5 and TRBJ1-5, with D perhaps matching TRBD1 (5 bases). The CDR3 contains 14 residues. Trimming pared 7 bases from V and 6 bases from J, leaving 16 bases between. The germline V gene has CDR1 MNHEY and CDR2 SVGAGI. The CDR3 region is CASTLRGYAQPQHF. The CDR3 DNA sequence: TGTGCCAGCACGCTTAGGGGATACGCTCAGCCCCAGCATTTT.

The V gene is TRBV6-6, the J gene TRBJ1-5; D is ambiguous. The CDR3 has 15 amino acids. Per the germline V gene, CDR1 is MNHNY and CDR2 is SVGAGI (reference sequence). The V end was cut by 3 bases, the J end by 1 base, with 10 bases between. The DNA of the CDR3 is TGTGCCAGCAGTTATATTGGGAGGAGCAATCAGCCCCAGCATTTT. Translated, it gives CASSYIGRSNQPQHF.

This chain connects TRBV21-1 to TRBJ1-4; the table calls TRBD1, which could not be checked here. TRBV21-1 is tagged as a pseudogene. The CDR3 covers 16 residues. The CDR3 is CASSKRRLQANEKLFF. In DNA, the CDR3 is TGTGCCAGCAGCAAAAGACGCCTCCAGGCTAATGAAAAACTGTTTTTT.

The rearrangement links TRBV27 to TRBJ1-5; D is uncertain. The CDR3 totals 14 residues. With 2 bases removed from V and 9 bases from J, the gap between germline ends came to 14 bases. The germline V gene has CDR1 MNHEY and CDR2 SMNVEV (reference sequence). The CDR3 here is CASSLTRSRGPQHF. In nucleotides, the CDR3 is TGTGCCAGCAGTTTAACCAGAAGCCGGGGGCCCCAGCATTTT.

This clone was picked up a small number of times. The chain joins TRBV11-3 to TRBJ2-1; 8 bases line up with TRBD2. Germline CDR1 SGHNT, CDR2 YENEEA. J lost 4 bases, V lost 4 bases, and 6 bases had no gene match. This CDR3 has 15 amino acids. The CDR3 here is CASSSGLGTYNEQFF. DNA for the CDR3: TGTGCCAGCAGCTCGGGACTAGGGACGTACAATGAGCAGTTCTTC.

The V gene is TRBV7-9, the J gene TRBJ2-7; 12 nucleotides line up with TRBD1. Germline-derived CDR1 and CDR2 are SEHNR and FQNEAQ (reference sequence). CDR3 length equals 16 residues. The trim removed 0 bases at V and 5 bases at J, leaving 5 bases unmatched. CDR3 nucleotides: TGTGCCAGCAGCTTAGCGCTGGGACAGGGGGCAAACGAGCAGTACTTC. Its protein product is CASSLALGQGANEQYF.